The present T cell receptor (beta chain) was sequenced within a study of beta chain features in type 1 diabetes. Concerning this clone: The target antigen is unknown.

Notes on the study in general: TCRB repertoires of naive, central memory and Treg cells appeared more similar among patients than among healthy donors. More deletions and fewer insertions at VDJ junctions were found in patients with type 1 diabetes.

The isolated RNA, all of it, was reverse transcribed, so expressed TCRB transcripts were what got sequenced. Sequenced by immunoSEQ multiplex PCR; TCRdb stores in-frame clones only, minus some. The sample includes about 360,000 clones, around 13% of them seen just once. Once sorted, every population was more than 95% pure. Trimming shortened V by 0 bases and J by 10 bases, and 19 bases separated the two germline ends. Germline V gives CDR1 MRHNA, CDR2 SNTAGT. The CDR3 is 16 residues long. The source of this sequence is a young man in good health. The V gene is TRBV6-4, the J gene TRBJ2-1, with D possibly TRBD1 on 5 matching bases. Sequencing input: naive CD4+ T cells from blood. CDR3 DNA sequence: TGTGCCAGCAGTGACTCAGGGGCAGAGAAAGTTGGGGAGCAGTTCTTC. It is translated as CASSDSGAEKVGEQFF.